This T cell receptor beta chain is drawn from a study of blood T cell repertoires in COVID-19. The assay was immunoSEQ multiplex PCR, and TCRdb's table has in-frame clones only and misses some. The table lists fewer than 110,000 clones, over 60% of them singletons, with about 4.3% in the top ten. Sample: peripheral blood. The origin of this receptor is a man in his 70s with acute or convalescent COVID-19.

The CDR3 spells CASSEALVADNSPLHF. Here the CDR3 DNA reads TGTGCCAGCAGTGAAGCCTTAGTCGCGGATAATTCACCCCTCCACTTT. The chain is built from TRBV6-1 and TRBJ1-6, with D unresolved. The germline CDR1 and CDR2 sequences are MNHNS and SASEGT. V was trimmed by 0 bases and J by 5 bases, leaving 11 bases between them. This CDR3 has 16 amino acids.